Described below is a single T cell receptor beta chain sequence and its context. Its antigen remains unknown. These data originate in a study of OX40 agonist ivuxolimab in advanced cancers. Overall study results and limits: Which antigen the expanded peripheral T cells recognized is unknown.

Measured with immunoSEQ multiplex PCR; TCRdb has only the in-frame clones, and not every one. The data contain 55,000 to 65,000 clones, 75% to 95% of them seen just once; the ten biggest clones take up about 14%. The CDR3 has 10 residues. Trimming stripped 2 bases from V and 15 bases from J, with 8 bases between. Germline loops: CDR1 MNHNY, CDR2 SVGAGI (reference sequence). This receptor was identified in an adult with an advanced solid tumor such as melanoma, head and neck, liver or kidney cancer. The source material was CD4+ or CD8+ T cells sorted from blood, sampled in a trial of the OX40 agonist ivuxolimab. The V call is TRBV6-6, the J call TRBJ2-1; D is perhaps TRBD1 (5 bases). The CDR3 nucleotides are TGTGCCAGCAGTTACGTCAGGGTGTTCTTC. It specifies CASSYVRVFF.